One TCR beta chain is described in this entry. The antigen remains undetermined. The sample comes from a study of post-analysis software for immune sequencing data. Turning to the study itself: Both relapsing-remitting and secondary progressive multiple sclerosis featured among the disease courses, as did progressive-relapsing multiple sclerosis.

Study-wide results and limits: Four to six TRBV segments, including TRBV5-6, TRBV5-1 and TRBV20-1, were more frequent in patients than controls. Among multiple sclerosis patients, normalized Chao1 diversity was significantly below that of controls. Samples prepared in the same batch strongly co-clustered by F measure.

Tagging with unique molecular identifiers was a feature of the TCR beta cDNA libraries. It was from approximately 0.91 to 9.4 million T cells that some 460,000 cDNA molecules came. From the PCR reads, TCRdb called clonotypes with MiXCR, one entry per CDR3 protein. The data contain 750,000 to 950,000 distinct CDR3 sequences, about half of them singletons. V was pared by 5 bases and J by 2 bases, with 19 bases between. Per the germline V gene, CDR1 is DFQATT and CDR2 is SNEGSKA (reference sequence). This CDR3 region has 16 residues. The specimen sequenced was blood. The sequence derives from a girl between 5 and 17 years old with multiple sclerosis. The J gene is TRBJ2-1, the V gene TRBV20-1, with D maybe TRBD2 (5 bases). The CDR3 DNA reads as TGCAGTGCTCCCCCGCTCGAGGGAGACGCCTACAATGAGCAGTTCTTC. Protein sequence: CSAPPLEGDAYNEQFF.